Listed below are T cell receptor beta chains from one sample, sequenced in a study of CD8 T cells in Susac syndrome. In TCRdb, the immunoSEQ multiplex PCR reads were re-called with MiXCR into one record per CDR3 protein. This sample carries roughly 200,000 distinct CDR3 sequences, less than 95% of them seen once, and the ten largest clones take 0.1%. The material sequenced was CD4+ T cells from PBMCs. The receptors were gathered from a human donor in good health. The CDR3 runs from the conserved cysteine through the conserved F or W. Fields, in order: clone size, V gene, CDR3 protein. Clone sizes are given selectively: once, few, many, or a class where the clone is expanded.

.,TRBV29-1,CSVRAGALYNEQFF
.,TRBV6-2/TRBV6-3,CASITSGRIGDTQYF
.,TRBV28,CASSPAGGRDEQFF
.,TRBV20-1,CSAHTGQETQYF
.,TRBV11-3,CASSLEATGTHNEQFF
.,TRBV29-1,CSVETSGRAGEQFF
once,TRBV7-3,CASSLVLANEQFF
.,TRBV29-1,CSVLAGSQETQYF
.,TRBV18,CASSPLPSGTESGANVLTF
.,TRBV3-1,CASSMTSRSYNEQFF
.,TRBV27,CASSLPLAEQETQYF
once,TRBV20-1,CSARRPPFGLADYNEQFF
.,TRBV12-3/TRBV12-4,CASSFVGAEAFF
.,TRBV27,CASSSSAKLAKNIQYF
once,TRBV9,CASSVSGLLTGELFF
.,TRBV30,CAWNRGGVNTEAFF
.,TRBV28,CASSKTRLSNQPQHF
.,TRBV5-1,CASSLGLAVGELFF
.,TRBV28,CASSLGRGGGYTF
.,TRBV30,CAWIKQGFSEAFF
.,TRBV20-1,CSASRLTGAEDEQFF
.,TRBV20-1,CSASNPNGGNEQFF
.,TRBV30,CAWSVPAVSGANVLTF
.,TRBV15,CATSRMGTSAPTQFF
.,TRBV27,CASTSTGVISGTEAFF
.,TRBV7-2,CASSLEGLDEQFF
.,TRBV28,CASRDGTTNTDTQYF
.,TRBV29-1,CSVEVVGYSNEKLFF
.,TRBV5-6,CASSVGQGLETQYF
.,TRBV7-8,CASSQGLVYGYTF
.,TRBV20-1,CSARDSRLAGISDTQYF
few,TRBV7-8,CASSSTTDTQYF
.,TRBV3-1,CASSSITSGWETQYF
.,TRBV5-1,CASSAPETGAYYEQYF
.,TRBV4-3,CASSQGQGAGTEAFF
.,TRBV7-2,CASSLEGIPTNEQFF
.,TRBV6-5,CAIAQGTSGNNEQFF
.,TRBV19,CASSAGSHQPQHF
once,TRBV29-1,CSIRDRGSTDTQYF
.,TRBV20-1,CSARAGQGGIYEQYF
.,TRBV2,CASTGTGGKGEQFF
.,TRBV20-1,CSSSPGTYNEQFF
.,TRBV29-1,CSGGLAGDGELFF
.,TRBV4-2,CASSQEIREGKAFF
.,TRBV29-1,CSVLSVNTEAFF
.,TRBV11-1,CASSLEGYTDTQYF
.,TRBV28,CASSFPPGGGEQYF
.,TRBV25-1,CASSGTRVYEQFF
.,TRBV28,CASSSPDTQYF
.,TRBV20-1,CSARDRGYAYNEQFF
.,TRBV12-3/TRBV12-4,CASSNTGTGGETQYF
.,TRBV6-1,CASSDRGLATNEKLFF
.,TRBV15,CATSRDIESSYEQYF
.,TRBV6-2/TRBV6-3,CASSYSRGDANTGELFF